Below, 2 T cell receptor beta chains from the same sample are listed, as sequenced in a study of OX40 agonist ivuxolimab in advanced cancers. Measured with immunoSEQ multiplex PCR; TCRdb has only the in-frame clones, and not every one. The sample carries roughly 100,000 clones, approximately 90% recorded once. Specimen: CD4+ or CD8+ T cells sorted from blood, collected in a trial of the OX40 agonist ivuxolimab. Receptors were obtained from an adult with an advanced solid tumor such as melanoma, head and neck, liver or kidney cancer.

V gene TRBV4-3 combines with J gene TRBJ2-3, with D uncertain. The CDR3 covers 14 residues. The germline CDR1 and CDR2 sequences are LGHNA and YSLEER. Trimming pared 0 bases from V and 2 bases from J, leaving 6 bases between. DNA for the CDR3: TGCGCCAGCAGCCAAGAGGCTAACACAGATACGCAGTATTTT. Its translation: CASSQEANTDTQYF.

The chain links TRBV2 to TRBJ1-4; D uncertain. V lost 0 bases, J lost 8 bases, and 1 base lay in between. The CDR3 extends over 11 amino acids. Germline V CDR1 and CDR2: SNHLY, FYNNEI. CDR3 sequence: CASSEAEKLFF. For the CDR3, the DNA is TGTGCCAGCAGTGAAGCGGAAAAACTGTTTTTT.